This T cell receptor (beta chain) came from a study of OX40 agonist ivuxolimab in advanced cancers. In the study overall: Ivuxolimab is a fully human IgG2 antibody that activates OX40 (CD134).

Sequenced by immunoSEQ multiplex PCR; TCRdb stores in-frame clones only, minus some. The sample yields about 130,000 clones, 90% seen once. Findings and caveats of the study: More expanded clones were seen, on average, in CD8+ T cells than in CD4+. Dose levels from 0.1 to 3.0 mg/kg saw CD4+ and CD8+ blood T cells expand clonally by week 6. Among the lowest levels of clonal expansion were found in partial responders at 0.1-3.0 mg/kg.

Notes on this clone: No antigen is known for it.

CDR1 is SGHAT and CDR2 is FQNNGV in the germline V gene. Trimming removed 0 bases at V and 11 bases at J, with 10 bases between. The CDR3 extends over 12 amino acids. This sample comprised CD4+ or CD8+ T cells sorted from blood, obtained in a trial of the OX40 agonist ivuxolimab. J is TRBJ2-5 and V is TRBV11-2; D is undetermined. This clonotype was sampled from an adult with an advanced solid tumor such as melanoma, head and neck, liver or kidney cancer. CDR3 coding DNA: TGTGCCAGCAGCTTAGACACATCTGAGCAGTACTTC. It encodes CASSLDTSEQYF. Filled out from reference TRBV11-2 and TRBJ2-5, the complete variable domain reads EAGVAQSPRYKIIEKRQSVAFWCNPISGHATLYWYQQILGQGPKLLIQFQNNGVVDDSQLPKDRFSAERLKGVDSTLKIQPAKLEDSAVYLCASSLDTSEQYFGPGTRLLVL.